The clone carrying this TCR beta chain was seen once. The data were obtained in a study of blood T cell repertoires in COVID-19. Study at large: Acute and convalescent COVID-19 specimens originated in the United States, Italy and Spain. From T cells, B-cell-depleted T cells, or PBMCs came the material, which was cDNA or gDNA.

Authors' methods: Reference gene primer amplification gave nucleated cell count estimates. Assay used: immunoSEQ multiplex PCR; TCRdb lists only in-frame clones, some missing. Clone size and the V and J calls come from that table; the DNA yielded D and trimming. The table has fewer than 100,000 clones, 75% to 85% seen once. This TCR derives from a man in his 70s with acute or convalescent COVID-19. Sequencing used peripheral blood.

This CDR3 reads CASSGGTGGTEAFF. The CDR3 nucleotides read TGTGCCAGCAGCGGGGGGACAGGGGGCACTGAAGCTTTCTTT. The chain uses TRBV7-6 and TRBJ1-1; 11 positions agree with TRBD1. The V gene end was trimmed by 5 bases and the J gene end by 4 bases; junction bases not matched to a gene: 3. The CDR3 is 14 residues long. CDR1 and CDR2 from the germline V gene are SGHVS and FNYEAQ. The full variable domain, with the rest looked up from reference TRBV7-6 and TRBJ1-1, is GAGVSQSPRYKVTKRGQDVALRCDPISGHVSLYWYRQALGQGPEFLTYFNYEAQQDKSGLPNDRFSAERPEGSISTLTIQRTEQRDSAMYRCASSGGTGGTEAFFGQGTRLTVV.